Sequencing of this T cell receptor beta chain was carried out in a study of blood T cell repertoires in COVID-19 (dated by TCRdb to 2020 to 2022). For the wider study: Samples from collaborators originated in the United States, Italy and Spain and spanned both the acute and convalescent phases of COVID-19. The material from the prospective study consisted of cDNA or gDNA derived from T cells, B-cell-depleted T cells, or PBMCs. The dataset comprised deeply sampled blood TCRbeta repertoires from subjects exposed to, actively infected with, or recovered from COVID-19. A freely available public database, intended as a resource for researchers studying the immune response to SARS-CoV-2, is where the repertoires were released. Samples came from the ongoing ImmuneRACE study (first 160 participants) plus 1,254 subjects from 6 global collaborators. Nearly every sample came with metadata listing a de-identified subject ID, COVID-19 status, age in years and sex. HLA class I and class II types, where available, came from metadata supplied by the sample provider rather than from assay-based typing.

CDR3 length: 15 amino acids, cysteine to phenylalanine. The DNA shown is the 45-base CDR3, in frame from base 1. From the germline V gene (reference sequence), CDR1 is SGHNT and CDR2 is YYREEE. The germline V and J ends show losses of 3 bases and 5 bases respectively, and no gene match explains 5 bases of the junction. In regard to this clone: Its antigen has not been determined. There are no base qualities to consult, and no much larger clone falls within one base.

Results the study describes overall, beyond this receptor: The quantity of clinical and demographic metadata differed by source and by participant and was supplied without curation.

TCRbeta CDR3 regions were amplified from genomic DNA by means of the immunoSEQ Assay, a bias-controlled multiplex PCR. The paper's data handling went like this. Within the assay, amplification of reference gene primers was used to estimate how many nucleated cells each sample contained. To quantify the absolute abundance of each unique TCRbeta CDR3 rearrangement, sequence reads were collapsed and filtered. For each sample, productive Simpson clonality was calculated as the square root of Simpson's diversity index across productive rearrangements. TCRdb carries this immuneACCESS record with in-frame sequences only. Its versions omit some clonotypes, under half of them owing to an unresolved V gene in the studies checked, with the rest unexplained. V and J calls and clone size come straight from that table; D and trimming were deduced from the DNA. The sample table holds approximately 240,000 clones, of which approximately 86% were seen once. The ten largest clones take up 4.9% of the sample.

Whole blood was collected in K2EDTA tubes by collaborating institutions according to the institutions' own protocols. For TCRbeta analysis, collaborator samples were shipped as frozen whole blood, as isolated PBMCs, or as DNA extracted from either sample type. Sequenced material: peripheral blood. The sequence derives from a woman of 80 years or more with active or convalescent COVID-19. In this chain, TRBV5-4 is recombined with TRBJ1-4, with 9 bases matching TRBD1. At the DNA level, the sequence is TGTGCCAGCAGCTACGGACAGGGGCGAAATGAAAAACTGTTTTTT. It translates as CASSYGQGRNEKLFF.